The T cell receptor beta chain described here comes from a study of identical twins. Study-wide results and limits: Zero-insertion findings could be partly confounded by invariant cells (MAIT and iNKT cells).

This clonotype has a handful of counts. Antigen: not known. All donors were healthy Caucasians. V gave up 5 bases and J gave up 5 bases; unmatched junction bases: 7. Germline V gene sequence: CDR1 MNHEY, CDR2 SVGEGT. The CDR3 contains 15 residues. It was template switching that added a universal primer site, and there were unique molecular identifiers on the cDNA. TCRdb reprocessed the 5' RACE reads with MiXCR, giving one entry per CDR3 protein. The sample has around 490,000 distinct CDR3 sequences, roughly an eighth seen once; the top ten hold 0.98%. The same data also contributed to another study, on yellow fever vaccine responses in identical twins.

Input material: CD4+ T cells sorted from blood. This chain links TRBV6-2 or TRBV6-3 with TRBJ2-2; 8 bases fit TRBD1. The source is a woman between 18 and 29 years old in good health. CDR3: CASSPLDRGTGELFF. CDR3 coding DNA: TGTGCCAGCAGTCCCCTAGACAGGGGAACCGGGGAGCTGTTTTTT.